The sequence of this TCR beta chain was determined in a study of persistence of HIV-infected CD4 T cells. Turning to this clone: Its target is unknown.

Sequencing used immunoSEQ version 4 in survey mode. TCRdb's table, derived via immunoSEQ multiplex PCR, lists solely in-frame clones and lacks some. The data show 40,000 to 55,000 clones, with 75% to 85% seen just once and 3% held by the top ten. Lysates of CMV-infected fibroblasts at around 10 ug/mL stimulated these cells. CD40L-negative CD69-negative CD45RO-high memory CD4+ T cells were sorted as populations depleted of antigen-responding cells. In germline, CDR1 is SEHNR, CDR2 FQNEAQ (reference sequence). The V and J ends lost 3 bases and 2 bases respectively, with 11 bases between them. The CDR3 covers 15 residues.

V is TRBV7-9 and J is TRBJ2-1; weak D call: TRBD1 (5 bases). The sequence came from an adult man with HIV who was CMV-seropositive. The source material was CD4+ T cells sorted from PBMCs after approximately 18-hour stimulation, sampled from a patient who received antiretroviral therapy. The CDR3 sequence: CASSFSGITYNEQFF. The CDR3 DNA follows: TGTGCCAGCAGCTTTTCAGGGATAACCTACAATGAGCAGTTCTTC. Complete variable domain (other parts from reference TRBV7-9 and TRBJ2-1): DTGVSQNPRHKITKRGQNVTFRCDPISEHNRLYWYRQTLGQGPEFLTYFQNEAQLEKSRLLSDRFSAERPKGSFSTLEIQRTEQGDSAMYLCASSFSGITYNEQFFGPGTRLTVL.